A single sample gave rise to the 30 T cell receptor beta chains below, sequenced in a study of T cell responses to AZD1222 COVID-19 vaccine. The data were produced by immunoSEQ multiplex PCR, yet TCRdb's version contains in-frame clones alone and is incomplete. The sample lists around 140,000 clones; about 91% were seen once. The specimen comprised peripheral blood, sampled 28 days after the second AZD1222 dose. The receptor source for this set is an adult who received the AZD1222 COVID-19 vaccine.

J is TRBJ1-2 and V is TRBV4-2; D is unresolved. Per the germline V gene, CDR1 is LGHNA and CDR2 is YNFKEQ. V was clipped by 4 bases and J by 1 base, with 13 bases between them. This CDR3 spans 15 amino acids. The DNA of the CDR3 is TGTGCCAGCAGCCTAATGGGAACAGATAACTATGGCTACACCTTC. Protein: CASSLMGTDNYGYTF.

CDR3 protein: CAWMLPGSYNEQFF. The CDR3 nucleotides read TGTGCCTGGATGCTTCCGGGTTCCTACAATGAGCAGTTCTTC. This rearrangement joins TRBV30 to TRBJ2-1, with D hard to call. Germline V lookup: CDR1 GTSNPN, CDR2 SVGIG (reference sequence). V lost 4 bases and J lost 1, with 11 bases in between. This CDR3 is 14 amino acids long. The full variable domain, completed using reference TRBV30 and TRBJ2-1, is SQTIHQWPATLVQPVGSPLSLECTVEGTSNPNLYWYRQAAGRGLQLLFYSVGIGQISSEVPQNLSASRPQDRQFILSSKKLLLSDSGFYLCAWMLPGSYNEQFFGPGTRLTVL.

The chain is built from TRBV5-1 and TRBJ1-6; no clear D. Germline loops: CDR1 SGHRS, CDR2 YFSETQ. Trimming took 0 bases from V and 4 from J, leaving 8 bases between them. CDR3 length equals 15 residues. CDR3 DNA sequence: TGCGCCAGCAGCTTGGACAGAGTGTATAATTCACCCCTCCACTTT. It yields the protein CASSLDRVYNSPLHF.

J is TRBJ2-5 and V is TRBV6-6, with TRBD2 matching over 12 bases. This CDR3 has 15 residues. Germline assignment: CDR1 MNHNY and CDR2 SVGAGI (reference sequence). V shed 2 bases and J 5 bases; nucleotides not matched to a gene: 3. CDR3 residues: CASSYGLAGGETQYF. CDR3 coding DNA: TGTGCCAGCAGTTACGGGCTAGCGGGGGGGGAGACCCAGTACTTC.

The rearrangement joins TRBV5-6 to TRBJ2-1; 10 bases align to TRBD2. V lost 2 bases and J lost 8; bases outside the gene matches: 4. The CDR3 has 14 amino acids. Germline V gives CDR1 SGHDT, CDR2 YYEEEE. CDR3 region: CASSLRLAGDEQFF. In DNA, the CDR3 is TGTGCCAGCAGCTTAAGGCTAGCGGGAGATGAGCAGTTCTTC.

CDR3: CASSLGAAYEQYF. In nucleotides, the CDR3 is TGCGCCAGCAGCTTGGGGGCCGCCTACGAGCAGTACTTC. The chain is built from TRBV5-1 and TRBJ2-7, with no clear D. The CDR3 has 13 amino acids. The V gene's germline CDR1 is SGHRS and CDR2 YFSETQ. Trimming pared 0 bases from V and 2 bases from J, leaving 6 bases between.

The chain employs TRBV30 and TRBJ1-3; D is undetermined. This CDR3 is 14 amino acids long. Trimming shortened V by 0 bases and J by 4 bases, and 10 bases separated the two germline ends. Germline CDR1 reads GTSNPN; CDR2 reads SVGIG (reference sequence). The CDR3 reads CAWSVGNLGNTIYF. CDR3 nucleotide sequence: TGTGCCTGGAGTGTCGGAAACCTCGGAAACACCATATATTTT.

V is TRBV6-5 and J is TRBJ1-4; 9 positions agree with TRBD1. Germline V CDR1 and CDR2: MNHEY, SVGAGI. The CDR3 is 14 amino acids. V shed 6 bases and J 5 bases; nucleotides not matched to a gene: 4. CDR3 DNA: TGTGCCAGCAGGCCCGGGACAGGGAATGAAAAACTGTTTTTT. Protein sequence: CASRPGTGNEKLFF.

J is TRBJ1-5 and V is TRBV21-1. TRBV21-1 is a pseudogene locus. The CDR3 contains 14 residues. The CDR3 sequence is CASSLSRTRLSQHF. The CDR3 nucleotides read TGTGCCAGCAGCCTATCGAGGACCCGTCTATCCCAGCATTTT.

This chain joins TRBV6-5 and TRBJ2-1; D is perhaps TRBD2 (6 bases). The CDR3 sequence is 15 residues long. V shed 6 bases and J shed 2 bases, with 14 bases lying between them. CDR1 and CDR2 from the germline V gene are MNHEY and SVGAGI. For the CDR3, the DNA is TGTGCCAGCAGGCCTCTTAGCGGAGCCTACAATGAGCAGTTCTTC. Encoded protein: CASRPLSGAYNEQFF.

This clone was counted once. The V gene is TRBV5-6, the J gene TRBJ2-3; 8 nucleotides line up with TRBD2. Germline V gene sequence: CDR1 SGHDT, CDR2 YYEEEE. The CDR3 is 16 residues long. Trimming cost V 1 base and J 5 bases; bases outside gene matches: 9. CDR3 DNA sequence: TGTGCCAGCAGCTTGCGGACCGGGGGGGCTTTAGATACGCAGTATTTT. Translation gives CASSLRTGGALDTQYF.

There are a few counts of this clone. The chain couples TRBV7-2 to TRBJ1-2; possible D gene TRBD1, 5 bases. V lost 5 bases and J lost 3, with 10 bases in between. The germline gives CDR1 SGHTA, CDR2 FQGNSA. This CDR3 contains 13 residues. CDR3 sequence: CASSRDADYGYTF. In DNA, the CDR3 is TGTGCCAGCAGCCGGGACGCTGACTATGGCTACACCTTC.

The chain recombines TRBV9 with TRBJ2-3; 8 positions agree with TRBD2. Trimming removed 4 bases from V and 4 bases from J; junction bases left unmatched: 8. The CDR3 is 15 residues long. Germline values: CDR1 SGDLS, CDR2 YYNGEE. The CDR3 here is CASSLAGLGSDTQYF. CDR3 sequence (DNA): TGTGCCAGCAGCTTGGCGGGACTAGGCTCAGATACGCAGTATTTT. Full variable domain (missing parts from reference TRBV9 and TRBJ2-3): DSGVTQTPKHLITATGQRVTLRCSPRSGDLSVYWYQQSLDQGLQFLIQYYNGEERAKGNILERFSAQQFPDLHSELNLSSLELGDSALYFCASSLAGLGSDTQYFGPGTRLTVL.

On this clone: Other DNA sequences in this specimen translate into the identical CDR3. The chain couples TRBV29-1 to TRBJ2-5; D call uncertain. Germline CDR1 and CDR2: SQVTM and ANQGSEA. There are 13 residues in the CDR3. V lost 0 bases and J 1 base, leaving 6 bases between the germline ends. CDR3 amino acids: CSVEDPTQETQYF. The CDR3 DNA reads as TGCAGCGTTGAAGATCCGACCCAAGAGACCCAGTACTTC.

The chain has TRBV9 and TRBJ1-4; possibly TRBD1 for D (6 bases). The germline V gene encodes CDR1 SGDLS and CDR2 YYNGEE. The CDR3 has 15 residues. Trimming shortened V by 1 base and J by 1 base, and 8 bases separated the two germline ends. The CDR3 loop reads CASSVTGQTNEKLFF. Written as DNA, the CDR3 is TGTGCCAGCAGCGTAACAGGGCAAACTAATGAAAAACTGTTTTTT.

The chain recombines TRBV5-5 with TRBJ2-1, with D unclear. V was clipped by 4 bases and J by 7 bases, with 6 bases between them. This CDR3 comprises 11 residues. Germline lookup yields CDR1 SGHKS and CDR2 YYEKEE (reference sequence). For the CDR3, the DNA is TGTGCCAGCAGCCTAAGGAATGAGCAGTTCTTC. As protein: CASSLRNEQFF.

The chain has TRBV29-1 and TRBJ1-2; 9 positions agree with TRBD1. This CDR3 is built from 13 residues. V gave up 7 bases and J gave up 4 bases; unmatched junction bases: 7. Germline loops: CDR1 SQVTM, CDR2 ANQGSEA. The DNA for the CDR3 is TGCAGCGGGCGGACAGGGGATTCCTATGGCTACACCTTC. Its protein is CSGRTGDSYGYTF.

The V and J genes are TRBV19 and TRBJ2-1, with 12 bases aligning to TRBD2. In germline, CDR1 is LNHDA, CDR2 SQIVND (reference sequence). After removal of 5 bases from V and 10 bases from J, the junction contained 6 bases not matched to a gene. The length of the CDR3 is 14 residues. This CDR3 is CASSFRLAGVEQFF. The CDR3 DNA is TGTGCCAGTAGTTTCCGACTAGCGGGAGTCGAGCAGTTCTTC.

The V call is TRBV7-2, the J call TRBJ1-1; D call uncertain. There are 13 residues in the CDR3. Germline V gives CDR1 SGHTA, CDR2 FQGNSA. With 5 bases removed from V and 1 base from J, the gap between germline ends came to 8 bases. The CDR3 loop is CASSLRQNTEAFF. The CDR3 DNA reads TGTGCCAGCAGCCTTCGACAGAACACTGAAGCTTTCTTT.

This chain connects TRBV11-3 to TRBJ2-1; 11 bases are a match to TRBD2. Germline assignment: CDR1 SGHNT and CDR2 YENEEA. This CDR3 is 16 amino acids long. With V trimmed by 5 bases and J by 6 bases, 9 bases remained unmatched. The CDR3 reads CASSPPGTSGINEQFF. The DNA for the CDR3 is TGTGCCAGCAGCCCGCCCGGGACTAGCGGAATCAATGAGCAGTTCTTC.

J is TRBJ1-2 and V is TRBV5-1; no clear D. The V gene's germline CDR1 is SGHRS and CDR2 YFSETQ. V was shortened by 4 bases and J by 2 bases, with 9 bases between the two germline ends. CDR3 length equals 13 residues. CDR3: CASSRSLNYGYTF. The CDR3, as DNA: TGCGCCAGCAGCAGGTCCCTAAACTATGGCTACACCTTC.

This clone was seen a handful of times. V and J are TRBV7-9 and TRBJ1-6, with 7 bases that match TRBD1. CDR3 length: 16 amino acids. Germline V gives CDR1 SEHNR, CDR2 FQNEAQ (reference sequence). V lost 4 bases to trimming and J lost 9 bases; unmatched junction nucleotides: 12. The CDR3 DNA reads TGTGCCAGCAGCTCTGACAGGGTGGTTCCTCCTTCACCCCTCCACTTT. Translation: CASSSDRVVPPSPLHF.

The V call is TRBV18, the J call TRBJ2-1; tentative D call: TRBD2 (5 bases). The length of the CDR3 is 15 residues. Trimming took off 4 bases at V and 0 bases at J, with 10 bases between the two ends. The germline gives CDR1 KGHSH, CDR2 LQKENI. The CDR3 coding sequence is TGTGCCAGCTCACTAGCGACCCACTCCTACAATGAGCAGTTCTTC. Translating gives CASSLATHSYNEQFF.

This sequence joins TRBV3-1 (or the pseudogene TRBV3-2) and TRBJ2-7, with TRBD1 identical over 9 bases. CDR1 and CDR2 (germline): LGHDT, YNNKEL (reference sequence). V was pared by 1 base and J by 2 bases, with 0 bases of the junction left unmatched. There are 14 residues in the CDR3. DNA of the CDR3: TGTGCCAGCAGCCAAGGGACAGGGGCCTACGAGCAGTACGTC. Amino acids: CASSQGTGAYEQYV.

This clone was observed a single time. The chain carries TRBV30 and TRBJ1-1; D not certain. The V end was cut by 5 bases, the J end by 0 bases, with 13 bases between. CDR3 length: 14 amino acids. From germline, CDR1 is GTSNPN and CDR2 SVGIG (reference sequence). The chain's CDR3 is CAWSGGLMNTEAFF. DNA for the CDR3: TGTGCCTGGTCTGGTGGACTGATGAACACTGAAGCTTTCTTT. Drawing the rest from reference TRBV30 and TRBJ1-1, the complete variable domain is SQTIHQWPATLVQPVGSPLSLECTVEGTSNPNLYWYRQAAGRGLQLLFYSVGIGQISSEVPQNLSASRPQDRQFILSSKKLLLSDSGFYLCAWSGGLMNTEAFFGQGTRLTVV.

The chain's CDR3 is CASSSPGTGGNTF. DNA for the CDR3: TGTGCCAGCAGCTCCCCCGGGACAGGGGGTAACACCTTC. The gene calls are TRBV5-5 and TRBJ1-2; 11 nucleotides align to TRBD1. The junction had 7 bases not matched to a gene; V was cut back by 3 bases and J by 12 bases. This CDR3 spans 13 amino acids. Per germline, CDR1 SGHKS and CDR2 YYEKEE (reference sequence).

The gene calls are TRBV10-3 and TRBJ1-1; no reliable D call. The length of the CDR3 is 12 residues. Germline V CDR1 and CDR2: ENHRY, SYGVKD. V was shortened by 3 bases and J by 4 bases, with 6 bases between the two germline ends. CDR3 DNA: TGTGCCATCAGTGAATCGTCCACTGAAGCTTTCTTT. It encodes CAISESSTEAFF.

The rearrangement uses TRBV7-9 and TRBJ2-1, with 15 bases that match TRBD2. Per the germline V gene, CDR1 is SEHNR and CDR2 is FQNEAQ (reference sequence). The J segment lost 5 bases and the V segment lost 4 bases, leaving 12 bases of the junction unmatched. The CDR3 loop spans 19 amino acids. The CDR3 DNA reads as TGTGCCAGCAGCTCCTGGACTAGCGGGAGGGCCAGGGGTAACAATGAGCAGTTCTTC. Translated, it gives CASSSWTSGRARGNNEQFF. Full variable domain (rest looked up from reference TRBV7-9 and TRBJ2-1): DTGVSQNPRHKITKRGQNVTFRCDPISEHNRLYWYRQTLGQGPEFLTYFQNEAQLEKSRLLSDRFSAERPKGSFSTLEIQRTEQGDSAMYLCASSSWTSGRARGNNEQFFGPGTRLTVL.

DNA of the CDR3: TGCGCCAGCAGCTTGGAGGGGTCGGAAGGAAACACCATATATTTT. This gives the protein CASSLEGSEGNTIYF. V gene TRBV5-1 combines with J gene TRBJ1-3; D possibly corresponds to TRBD1 (5 bases). The CDR3 consists of 15 residues. Germline lookup yields CDR1 SGHRS and CDR2 YFSETQ. Trimming left V 0 bases short and J 4 bases short, with 11 bases between.

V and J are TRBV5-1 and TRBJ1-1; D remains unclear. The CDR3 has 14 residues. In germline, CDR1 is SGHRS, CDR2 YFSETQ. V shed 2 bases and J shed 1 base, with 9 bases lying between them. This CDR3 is CASSFGQRNTEAFF. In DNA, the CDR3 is TGCGCCAGCAGCTTTGGGCAGAGGAACACTGAAGCTTTCTTT. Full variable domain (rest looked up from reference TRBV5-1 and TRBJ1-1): KAGVTQTPRYLIKTRGQQVTLSCSPISGHRSVSWYQQTPGQGLQFLFEYFSETQRNKGNFPGRFSGRQFSNSRSEMNVSTLELGDSALYLCASSFGQRNTEAFFGQGTRLTVV.